A selection of T cell receptor beta chains follows, all from one sample in a study of shared clonotypes between healthy human individuals. TCRdb's table, derived via immunoSEQ multiplex PCR, lists solely in-frame clones and lacks some. The sample lists 2,500,000 or so clones; under 95% were seen once. The sequencing sample was made of naive CD4+ T cells from PBMCs. Source of these receptors: a young man in good health. Some clones in this sample may be carry-over from other donors' samples. Each CDR3 is given with its conserved first and last residue. A D gene is named only where the DNA matches it firmly. The listing skips clone size in some rows; elsewhere it reads once, few, many or a size class.

v_call	clone_size	j_call	d_call	cdr3_aa	cdr3_nt
TRBV19	NA	TRBJ1-4	NA	CASSIGDKLFF	TGTGCCAGTAGTATCGGGGACAAACTGTTTTTT
TRBV30	NA	TRBJ1-1	NA	CAWGKIGFMTEAFF	TGTGCCTGGGGGAAGATTGGATTTATGACTGAAGCTTTCTTT
TRBV29-1	NA	TRBJ2-1	TRBD1	CSVGGQGYNEQFF	TGCAGCGTTGGGGGACAGGGATACAATGAGCAGTTCTTC
TRBV19	NA	TRBJ2-5	NA	CASSIGSLQETQYF	TGTGCCAGTAGTATCGGGAGTCTCCAAGAGACCCAGTACTTC
TRBV28	NA	TRBJ2-2	NA	CASSLSDTGAYGELFF	TGTGCCAGCAGTTTGTCGGACACCGGGGCATATGGGGAGCTGTTTTTT
TRBV7-2	NA	TRBJ1-1	NA	CASSPARGLNTEAFF	TGTGCCAGCAGCCCCGCCCGGGGGCTGAACACTGAAGCTTTCTTT
TRBV2	NA	TRBJ2-1	TRBD2	CASSGFLAGSYNEQFF	TGTGCCAGCAGTGGATTCCTAGCGGGATCGTACAATGAGCAGTTCTTC
TRBV14	NA	TRBJ2-5	NA	CASSLAHSGETQYF	TGTGCCAGCAGCCTAGCCCACTCAGGAGAGACCCAGTACTTC
TRBV6-5	once	TRBJ2-7	NA	CATLGGGPPPEQYF	TGTGCCACCCTCGGGGGAGGACCCCCCCCCGAGCAGTACTTC
TRBV10-3	NA	TRBJ2-3	TRBD2	CAIGARTSGSTDTQYF	TGTGCCATCGGTGCGCGGACTAGCGGGAGCACAGATACGCAGTATTTT
TRBV18	NA	TRBJ2-1	NA	CASSPLGEQFF	TGTGCCAGCTCACCCCTTGGAGAGCAGTTCTTC
TRBV6-6	once	TRBJ1-2	TRBD1	CASSLTGSGYTF	TGTGCCAGCAGCCTGACAGGGTCTGGCTACACCTTC
TRBV14	NA	TRBJ2-5	TRBD1	CASSSRTGYQETQYF	TGTGCCAGCAGCTCCCGGACAGGGTACCAAGAGACCCAGTACTTC
TRBV28	NA	TRBJ1-5	NA	CASNTRREGNQPQHF	TGTGCCAGCAATACTCGGAGGGAAGGCAATCAGCCCCAGCATTTT
TRBV28	NA	TRBJ1-1	NA	CASRRGGTGGNTEAFF	TGTGCCAGCAGGCGAGGCGGCACGGGGGGGAACACTGAAGCTTTCTTT
TRBV27	NA	TRBJ2-1	TRBD2	CASSLRGTSGSFNEQFF	TGTGCCAGCAGTTTACGAGGGACTAGCGGGAGTTTCAATGAGCAGTTCTTC
TRBV7-5	NA	TRBJ2-7	NA	CVRSGRADEYEQYF	TGTGTCAGAAGCGGTCGGGCAGACGAGTACGAGCAGTACTTC
TRBV7-9	NA	TRBJ2-3	TRBD2	CASSWRPRLAGDGDTQYF	TGTGCCAGCAGCTGGCGACCCCGACTAGCGGGAGATGGAGATACGCAGTATTTT
TRBV10-2	NA	TRBJ1-4	NA	CASSQGGSKLFF	TGCGCCAGCAGCCAAGGAGGGTCGAAACTGTTTTTT
TRBV2	NA	TRBJ1-2	TRBD1	CATTGGGSYGYTF	TGTGCCACCACAGGGGGGGGGAGTTATGGCTACACCTTC
TRBV28	NA	TRBJ2-7	TRBD1	CASSLSQGAPYEQYF	TGTGCCAGCAGTTTATCGCAGGGGGCCCCCTACGAGCAGTACTTC
TRBV28	few	TRBJ1-5	NA	CASSFLGSHLSNQPQHF	TGTGCCAGCAGTTTCCTCGGCAGCCACCTAAGCAATCAGCCCCAGCATTTT
TRBV28	NA	TRBJ1-2	NA	CASNFFGDGYGYTF	TGTGCCAGTAACTTCTTCGGGGATGGGTATGGCTACACCTTC
TRBV11-2	NA	TRBJ2-2	NA	CASSLVGELFF	TGTGCCAGCAGCTTAGTAGGGGAGCTGTTTTTT
TRBV7-2	NA	TRBJ2-7	TRBD1	CASSLARGRGYEQYF	TGTGCCAGCAGCTTAGCGAGGGGGCGCGGGTACGAGCAGTACTTC
TRBV28	NA	TRBJ2-5	NA	CASSPITTGLQETQYF	TGTGCCAGCAGTCCCATAACGACGGGGCTACAAGAGACCCAGTACTTC
TRBV11-3	few	TRBJ1-1	NA	CASSSGGKEGSEAFF	TGTGCCAGCAGCTCGGGGGGCAAGGAGGGATCTGAAGCTTTCTTT
TRBV6-5	NA	TRBJ1-3	NA	CASSSFVGDTIYF	TGTGCCAGCAGCTCCTTCGTAGGGGACACCATATATTTT
TRBV28	NA	TRBJ1-5	TRBD1	CASRSGGDYSNQPQHF	TGTGCCAGCAGATCAGGGGGGGACTATAGCAATCAGCCCCAGCATTTT
TRBV5-1	NA	TRBJ2-3	NA	CASSEQLDTQYF	TGCGCCAGCAGCGAACAACTAGATACGCAGTATTTT
TRBV20-1	NA	TRBJ1-2	NA	CSAALTLPNTF	TGCAGTGCTGCCCTGACCCTTCCGAACACCTTC
TRBV6-1	NA	TRBJ1-3	NA	CASRMGSYGNTIYF	TGTGCCAGCAGGATGGGAAGTTACGGAAACACCATATATTTT
TRBV18	NA	TRBJ2-5	TRBD1	CASSPVPGQHQETQYF	TGTGCCAGCTCACCAGTCCCGGGACAGCATCAAGAGACCCAGTACTTC
TRBV7-2	NA	TRBJ2-3	NA	CASSFRGGSTDTQYF	TGTGCCAGCAGCTTTCGCGGCGGATCCACAGATACGCAGTATTTT
TRBV14	NA	TRBJ2-7	NA	CASSQVEVNSYEQYF	TGTGCCAGCAGCCAAGTTGAGGTAAACTCCTACGAGCAGTACTTC
TRBV5-1	NA	TRBJ1-2	TRBD1	CASREQGSSIYGYTF	TGCGCCAGCAGGGAACAGGGGTCCTCCATCTATGGCTACACCTTC
TRBV5-1	once	TRBJ2-7	TRBD1	CASSRTGLNEQYF	TGCGCCAGCAGTCGGACAGGGCTGAACGAGCAGTACTTC
TRBV27	NA	TRBJ2-2	NA	CASRSPGAGPNTGELFF	TGTGCCAGCAGGTCCCCCGGCGCAGGCCCCAACACCGGGGAGCTGTTTTTT
TRBV2	NA	TRBJ2-5	TRBD2	CASSTYSGSRETQYF	TGTGCCAGCAGTACCTATAGCGGGAGTCGCGAGACCCAGTACTTC
TRBV5-1	NA	TRBJ2-1	NA	CASSLLSPTYNEQFF	TGCGCCAGCAGCTTGTTGTCCCCTACCTACAATGAGCAGTTCTTC
TRBV6-6	NA	TRBJ2-3	NA	CASSYVADTQYF	TGTGCCAGCAGTTACGTCGCAGATACGCAGTATTTT
TRBV2	NA	TRBJ2-7	NA	CASSAGGQSRYEQYF	TGTGCCAGCAGTGCCGGCGGACAGTCGCGCTACGAGCAGTACTTC
TRBV6-1	few	TRBJ2-2	NA	CASSAHMNGELFF	TGTGCCAGCAGTGCACACATGAACGGGGAGCTGTTTTTT